This T cell receptor (beta chain) was found in a study of blood T cells in healthy people across ages. About the research overall: Template switching retrieved approximately one barcoded beta molecule for each two T cells. Notes on the study in general: A strong correlation was found between TCR beta diversity and the percentage of naive T cells. Estimated diversity that came from one million T cells was considered an underestimate.

Donors each provided 8 to 10 milliliters of peripheral blood. Alongside a J-beta primer mix, a sample-barcoded 5' primer served in a second PCR lasting roughly 6 to 11 cycles. TCRdb reprocessed the 5' RACE reads with MiXCR, giving one entry per CDR3 protein. The sample comprises 1,500,000 or so distinct CDR3 sequences, approximately 59% of which are singletons, and roughly 7% rests with the top ten. This clonotype was found a few times. What it recognizes is unknown. The CDR3 is 17 residues long. V was clipped by 1 base and J by 9 bases, with 22 bases between them. Germline lookup yields CDR1 LGHNA and CDR2 YNFKEQ.

The TCR was taken from a man between 18 and 29 years old in good health. What was sequenced was blood. The rearrangement links TRBV4-2 to TRBJ2-1; D possibly corresponds to TRBD2 (7 bases). This CDR3 is CASSQGVLVVRGGEQFF. The CDR3 nucleotides are TGTGCCAGCAGCCAAGGCGTCCTTGTTGTGAGGGGGGGTGAGCAGTTCTTC.